This T cell receptor (beta chain) was captured by sequencing in a study of control samples from healthy donors and cancer patients (dated by TCRdb to 2020 to 2021). To prepare the library, the immunoSEQ multiplex PCR assay was applied. TCRdb stores this immuneACCESS table with in-frame sequences only. Part of the clones is absent; in the studies checked, under half of the shortfall reflects unresolved V genes, and no reason is known for the rest. Counted in this sample were almost 90,000 clones; over 65% of them appeared once. Roughly 2% of the sample is taken by the ten largest. On this clone: The specificity of this receptor is unknown. Per-base quality was not reported, and no clone a single base away is much larger than it.

For this chain, trimming is 0 bases at the V end and 4 bases at the J end, and the number of junction bases without a gene match is 9. The CDR3 runs 16 amino acids, cysteine and phenylalanine included. Only the CDR3 region is kept as DNA, spanning 48 bases read in frame from base 1. CDR1 and CDR2 are drawn from the germline V gene (reference sequence): SGHNT, YYREEE. Sequences were obtained from blood. This chain is built from TRBV5-4 and TRBJ1-2; TRBD1 fits 7 bases in the junction. The clonotype originates from a woman aged 35 to 49 in good health. Here the CDR3 is given as CASSLEARGTSYGYTF. The DNA is as follows: TGTGCCAGCAGCTTGGAGGCCAGGGGGACGAGCTATGGCTACACCTTC.